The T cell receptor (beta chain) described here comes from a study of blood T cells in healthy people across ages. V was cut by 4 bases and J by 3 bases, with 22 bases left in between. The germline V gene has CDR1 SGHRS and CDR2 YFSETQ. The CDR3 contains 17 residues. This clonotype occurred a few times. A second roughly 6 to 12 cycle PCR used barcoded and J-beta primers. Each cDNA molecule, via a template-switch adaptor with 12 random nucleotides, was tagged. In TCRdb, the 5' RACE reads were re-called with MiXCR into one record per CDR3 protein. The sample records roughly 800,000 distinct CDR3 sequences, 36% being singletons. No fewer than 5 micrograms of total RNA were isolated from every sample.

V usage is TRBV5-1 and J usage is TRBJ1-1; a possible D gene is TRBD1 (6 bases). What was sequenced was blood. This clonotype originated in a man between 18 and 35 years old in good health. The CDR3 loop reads CASSPDGGLRSDTEAFF. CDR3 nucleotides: TGCGCCAGCAGCCCAGATGGGGGGCTGAGGTCGGACACTGAAGCTTTCTTT.